The entry that follows covers one TCR beta chain sequence. This record belongs to a study of identical twins. TCRdb passed the 5' RACE reads through MiXCR, listing each CDR3 protein once. Here the sample spans about 890,000 distinct CDR3 sequences, about 12% being singletons. This CDR3 spans 15 amino acids. The germline V gene has CDR1 SGHKS and CDR2 YYEKEE (reference sequence). V lost 3 bases and J lost 2; bases outside the gene matches: 6. These data are also associated with another study on yellow fever vaccine responses in identical twins.

Sequences were obtained from PBMCs. The V gene is TRBV5-5, the J gene TRBJ1-1; 8 nucleotides match TRBD1. The clonotype originates from a woman aged 18-29 years in good health. Written as DNA, the CDR3 is TGTGCCAGCAGCTGGGGACAGGCGCGAAACACTGAAGCTTTCTTT. This encodes CASSWGQARNTEAFF.